Sequencing of this TCR beta chain was carried out in a study of early T cells in non-severe SARS-CoV-2 infection. TCRdb fed the 5' RACE reads into MiXCR, producing one record per CDR3 protein. The sample records roughly 120,000 distinct CDR3 sequences, 14% to 15% being singletons. In its sample, this clonotype was seen a few times. CDR1 and CDR2 (germline): SGHRS, YFSETQ. The V segment lost 2 bases and the J segment 4 bases; nucleotides outside the gene matches: 7. This CDR3 has 15 residues. The specimen sequenced was whole blood. The TCR originated in an adult who was a healthcare worker with PCR-confirmed SARS-CoV-2 infection or an uninfected control (not recorded which). The chain recombines TRBV5-1 with TRBJ1-1; 8 positions agree with TRBD1. The CDR3 coding sequence is TGCGCCAGCAGCTTTACCTCAGGGACAGGCACTGAAGCTTTCTTT. Translating it yields CASSFTSGTGTEAFF.